This TCR beta chain was obtained from a study of shared clonotypes between healthy human individuals. Study-wide background: A donor's plate count was three for CD4 naive and three for CD4 memory; CD8 naive had two and CD8 memory one.

Points on this clone: Its antigen is unidentified.

Trimming stripped 4 bases from V and 4 bases from J, with 12 bases between. Germline V CDR1 and CDR2: SGHDT, YYEEEE. The CDR3 covers 15 residues. An assay was performed, and its level was deep. Clones were read by immunoSEQ multiplex PCR, and TCRdb kept only the in-frame ones, dropping some. This sample has around 2.3 million clones, with about 94% found just once. Study-wide results and limits: Tissues were not sampled, only blood, and their repertoires likely differ. Around 5% was the fraction of naive CD4 clonotypes found shared across four donors.

The clonotype originates from a man aged 18 to 35 in good health. The rearrangement joins TRBV5-6 to TRBJ2-6; tentative D call: TRBD1 (6 bases). Material: naive CD4+ T cells sorted from blood. Subset specified: CD45RA+ positively selected. For the CDR3, the DNA is TGTGCCAGCAGCCGCAGGGGCGCCGGGGCCAACGTCCTGACTTTC. Protein product: CASSRRGAGANVLTF.